The 30 T cell receptor beta chains presented below share a single source sample, sequenced in a study of OX40 agonist ivuxolimab in advanced cancers. Library generation was performed with the immunoSEQ multiplex PCR assay. As stored in TCRdb, this immuneACCESS dataset retains in-frame rearrangements with V and J assigned. A fraction of the clones does not appear; measured against another copy, unresolved V genes explain less than half of the discrepancy, and the remainder lacks a known reason. Across this sample there are 10,000 to 15,000 clones, with 80% seen only once. Of the sample, 20% to 30% is held by the ten largest clones. The sequences come from CD4+ or CD8+ T cells sorted from blood, collected in a trial of the OX40 agonist ivuxolimab. The receptors were sampled from an adult with an advanced solid tumor such as melanoma, head and neck, liver or kidney cancer.

The V gene is TRBV7-9, the J gene TRBJ1-6; D remains unclear. Germline assignment: CDR1 SEHNR and CDR2 FQNEAQ (reference sequence). The CDR3 sequence is 15 residues long. Trimming stripped 4 bases from V and 8 bases from J, with 15 bases between. In DNA, the CDR3 is TGTGCCAGCAGCTCGACTACGGGTGGGGATTCACCCCTCCACTTT. This sequence encodes CASSSTTGGDSPLHF.

This chain connects TRBV11-2 to TRBJ2-7; D remains ambiguous. Deletions cut 0 bases from V and 3 bases from J, with 9 bases between. Germline V gives CDR1 SGHAT, CDR2 FQNNGV. The CDR3 totals 14 residues. The CDR3 protein is CASSLDKIRYEQYF. DNA for the CDR3: TGTGCCAGCAGCTTAGATAAGATTCGCTACGAGCAGTACTTC.

With respect to this clone: This sample includes further DNA sequences coding for the same CDR3. The V gene is TRBV27, the J gene TRBJ2-1; D perhaps matches TRBD1 (6 bases). V was clipped by 5 bases and J by 7 bases, with 9 bases between them. CDR1 is MNHEY, CDR2 SMNVEV, per germline (reference sequence). This CDR3 has 12 amino acids. The chain's CDR3 is CASSPGTNEQFF. The CDR3 region has the DNA TGTGCCAGCAGTCCCGGGACAAATGAGCAGTTCTTC.

The J gene is TRBJ1-2, the V gene TRBV9; D gene unclear. This CDR3 has 12 residues. The germline V and J ends were trimmed by 0 bases and 4 bases, with 4 bases remaining between them. The V gene's germline CDR1 is SGDLS and CDR2 YYNGEE. The CDR3, as DNA: TGTGCCAGCAGCGTAGAGGGCTATGGCTACACCTTC. It specifies CASSVEGYGYTF.

V is TRBV27 and J is TRBJ1-1, with D uncertain. The CDR3 runs 14 residues. Germline CDR1 and CDR2: MNHEY and SMNVEV (reference sequence). The ends were cut back, 0 bases at V and 3 bases at J, with 8 bases in the middle. The CDR3: CASSLSGIYTEAFF. CDR3 sequence (DNA): TGTGCCAGCAGTTTATCGGGGATCTACACTGAAGCTTTCTTT.

This clone was seen once. The chain combines TRBV9 with TRBJ2-3, with 11 nucleotides matching TRBD2. The CDR3 is 16 residues long. J lost 5 bases, V lost 6 bases, and 11 bases had no gene match. Per the germline V gene, CDR1 is SGDLS and CDR2 is YYNGEE. In DNA, the CDR3 is TGTGCCAGCACCACGGGTAGCGGGAGGGCCGTAGATACGCAGTATTTT. This codes for CASTTGSGRAVDTQYF.

This clone occurred once. The chain is built from TRBV7-9 and TRBJ2-5; TRBD1 aligns across 9 bases. Germline-derived CDR1 and CDR2 are SEHNR and FQNEAQ (reference sequence). The CDR3 has 16 amino acids. V dropped 5 bases and J dropped 2; count of bases not matched to a gene: 9. The CDR3, as DNA: TGTGCCAGCAGCCGCGTTGTTGGGACAGGGCAAGAGACCCAGTACTTC. The encoded protein is CASSRVVGTGQETQYF.

The rearrangement links TRBV28 to TRBJ1-1; D is unclear. Looked up from germline, CDR1 is MDHEN and CDR2 is SYDVKM. This CDR3 contains 13 residues. V dropped 2 bases and J dropped 3 bases, with 7 bases sitting between them. In nucleotides, the CDR3 is TGTGCCAGCAGTTTAATGATTTACACTGAAGCTTTCTTT. Amino acid sequence: CASSLMIYTEAFF. Based on the CDR3 plus reference TRBV28 and TRBJ1-1, the full variable domain is DVKVTQSSRYLVKRTGEKVFLECVQDMDHENMFWYRQDPGLGLRLIYFSYDVKMKEKGDIPEGYSVSREKKERFSLILESASTNQTSMYLCASSLMIYTEAFFGQGTRLTVV.

V is TRBV27 and J is TRBJ1-1; 7 nucleotides line up with TRBD1. V lost 5 bases to trimming and J lost 0 bases; unmatched junction nucleotides: 9. This CDR3 contains 16 residues. Germline V CDR1 and CDR2: MNHEY, SMNVEV (reference sequence). The CDR3 protein is CASSPYRGPMNTEAFF. For the CDR3, the DNA is TGTGCCAGCAGTCCCTACAGGGGCCCCATGAACACTGAAGCTTTCTTT.

The chain carries TRBV7-3 and TRBJ2-1; TRBD1 matches 7 bases. The ends lost 4 bases at V and 3 bases at J; junction bases unmatched: 6. The germline CDR1 and CDR2 sequences are SGHTA and FQGTGA. The CDR3 covers 15 residues. The CDR3 sequence: CASSYGTDNYNEQFF. As DNA, the CDR3 is TGTGCCAGCAGCTACGGGACAGATAACTACAATGAGCAGTTCTTC. Complete variable domain (other parts from reference TRBV7-3 and TRBJ2-1): GAGVSQTPSNKVTEKGKYVELRCDPISGHTALYWYRQSLGQGPEFLIYFQGTGAADDSGLPNDRFFAVRPEGSVSTLKIQRTERGDSAVYLCASSYGTDNYNEQFFGPGTRLTVL.

The V and J genes are TRBV6-4 and TRBJ2-1; possibly TRBD2 for D (5 bases). Trimming cost V 4 bases and J 2 bases, with 12 bases left between them. Germline V gene lookup returns CDR1 MRHNA and CDR2 SNTAGT. This CDR3 has 15 residues. CDR3 amino acids: CASSGGESAYNEQFF. As DNA, the CDR3 is TGTGCCAGCAGTGGTGGGGAGAGCGCCTACAATGAGCAGTTCTTC.

Notes on this clone: This CDR3 is also generated by other DNA sequences in the sample. The rearrangement uses TRBV7-6 and TRBJ2-7, with 7 bases fitting TRBD2. CDR3 length: 16 residues. The germline V gene encodes CDR1 SGHVS and CDR2 FNYEAQ. V gave up 5 bases and J gave up 5 bases; unmatched junction bases: 15. CDR3 coding DNA: TGTGCCAGCAGCCCCAAAGTGGGCGGGAGATCGGACGAGCAGTACTTC. It codes for CASSPKVGGRSDEQYF. Full variable domain (missing parts from reference TRBV7-6 and TRBJ2-7): GAGVSQSPRYKVTKRGQDVALRCDPISGHVSLYWYRQALGQGPEFLTYFNYEAQQDKSGLPNDRFSAERPEGSISTLTIQRTEQRDSAMYRCASSPKVGGRSDEQYFGPGTRLTVT.

The CDR3 region is CASNAQGVGINEQFF. The CDR3, as DNA: TGTGCCAGCAATGCCCAGGGAGTTGGTATCAATGAGCAGTTCTTC. V and J are TRBV28 and TRBJ2-1; D could derive from TRBD1 or TRBD2 (5 bases each). Trimming left V 7 bases short and J 6 bases short, with 19 bases between. This CDR3 has 15 amino acids. Germline assignment: CDR1 MDHEN and CDR2 SYDVKM.

Comments on this clone: One junction end disagrees with the germline gene, perhaps due to a read error. Other DNA variants within this sample encode the same CDR3. V and J are TRBV6-5 and TRBJ2-3, with 9 bases matching TRBD2. This CDR3 is 16 amino acids long. Germline loops: CDR1 MNHEY, CDR2 SVGAGI. CDR3 in DNA: TGCGCCAGCAGTTACCAGGCGGGAGGGGCCACAGATACGCAGTATTTT. This translates into CASSYQAGGATDTQYF.

J is TRBJ1-1 and V is TRBV7-9; D is unresolved. Germline values: CDR1 SEHNR, CDR2 FQNEAQ (reference sequence). CDR3 length: 11 residues. V was cut by 10 bases and J by 0 bases, with 6 bases left in between. The chain's CDR3 is CAMGMNTEAFF. The CDR3, as DNA: TGTGCCATGGGGATGAACACTGAAGCTTTCTTT. Full variable domain (outside the CDR3, taken from reference TRBV7-9 and TRBJ1-1): DTGVSQNPRHKITKRGQNVTFRCDPISEHNRLYWYRQTLGQGPEFLTYFQNEAQLEKSRLLSDRFSAERPKGSFSTLEIQRTEQGDSAMYLCAMGMNTEAFFGQGTRLTVV.

This clone was observed a handful of times. The chain couples TRBV27 to TRBJ2-1; 11 nucleotides agree with TRBD2. From germline, CDR1 is MNHEY and CDR2 SMNVEV (reference sequence). Trimming removed 6 bases from V and 4 bases from J; junction bases left unmatched: 5. The CDR3 sequence is 15 residues long. As DNA, the CDR3 is TGTGCCAGCAGCCAGACTAGCGGGGCTTACAATGAGCAGTTCTTC. This encodes CASSQTSGAYNEQFF.

The chain links TRBV7-3 to TRBJ2-1; no definite D call. Trimming removed 2 bases at V and 3 bases at J, with 11 bases between. The CDR3 spans 15 residues. Germline CDR1 reads SGHTA; CDR2 reads FQGTGA. The CDR3 here is CASSLAGSSYNEQFF. For the CDR3, the DNA is TGTGCCAGCAGCTTAGCCGGCTCTAGCTACAATGAGCAGTTCTTC.

V and J are TRBV11-2 and TRBJ2-7; D tentatively fits TRBD1 or TRBD2 (6 bases each). This CDR3 has 17 residues. Germline-derived CDR1 and CDR2 are SGHAT and FQNNGV. V lost 4 bases to trimming and J lost 5 bases, with 24 bases between them. The CDR3 loop is CASSSGLRGVYLNEQYF. CDR3 coding DNA: TGTGCCAGCAGCTCGGGGCTTAGGGGGGTCTACCTGAACGAGCAGTACTTC. The full variable domain, in which reference TRBV11-2 and TRBJ2-7 provide the parts outside the CDR3, is EAGVAQSPRYKIIEKRQSVAFWCNPISGHATLYWYQQILGQGPKLLIQFQNNGVVDDSQLPKDRFSAERLKGVDSTLKIQPAKLEDSAVYLCASSSGLRGVYLNEQYFGPGTRLTVT.

The rearrangement uses TRBV28 and TRBJ1-5, with 7 bases that match TRBD1. The V and J ends lost 5 bases and 3 bases, in that order; junction bases with no gene match: 4. The CDR3 is 14 residues long. CDR1 and CDR2 from the germline V gene are MDHEN and SYDVKM. The CDR3 sequence: CASSLTGVNQPQHF. Here the CDR3 DNA reads TGTGCCAGCAGTCTCACAGGGGTCAATCAGCCCCAGCATTTT. Drawing the rest from reference TRBV28 and TRBJ1-5, the complete variable domain is DVKVTQSSRYLVKRTGEKVFLECVQDMDHENMFWYRQDPGLGLRLIYFSYDVKMKEKGDIPEGYSVSREKKERFSLILESASTNQTSMYLCASSLTGVNQPQHFGDGTRLSIL.

The chain is built from TRBV11-2 and TRBJ2-3; D call uncertain. The CDR3 is made up of 16 amino acids. V was trimmed by 3 bases and J by 2 bases, leaving 15 bases between them. Germline assignment: CDR1 SGHAT and CDR2 FQNNGV. Written as DNA, the CDR3 is TGTGCCAGCAGCTTCCTACCGGGCCAGCACACAGATACGCAGTATTTT. Protein: CASSFLPGQHTDTQYF.

The chain recombines TRBV27 with TRBJ2-3; 11 positions match TRBD2. After removal of 3 bases from V and 4 bases from J, the junction contained 3 bases not matched to a gene. CDR3 length equals 15 residues. In germline, CDR1 is MNHEY, CDR2 SMNVEV (reference sequence). This CDR3 is CASSLIAGGPDTQYF. The DNA for the CDR3 is TGTGCCAGCAGTTTGATAGCGGGAGGGCCAGATACGCAGTATTTT.

The chain is built from TRBV12-5 and TRBJ2-1; the D is unclear. V lost 6 bases and J lost 4, with 16 bases in between. Looked up from germline, CDR1 is LGHNT and CDR2 is FRNRAP. The CDR3 is made up of 15 amino acids. The CDR3 sequence is CASGDPGAKYNEQFF. The DNA for the CDR3 is TGTGCTAGTGGAGACCCCGGAGCGAAGTACAATGAGCAGTTCTTC.

Only a few counts were recorded for this clone. V gene TRBV7-6 combines with J gene TRBJ1-3; D not resolved. The V end lost 1 base, the J end lost 2 bases, and 9 bases lay between the germline ends. The CDR3 contains 15 residues. Germline V gene sequence: CDR1 SGHVS, CDR2 FNYEAQ. CDR3 in DNA: TGTGCCAGCAGCTTAGGCTACGGGGCTGGAAACACCATATATTTT. This translates into CASSLGYGAGNTIYF.

This sequence joins TRBV7-2 and TRBJ1-6, with D hard to call. The length of the CDR3 is 15 residues. Deletions cut 6 bases from V and 9 bases from J, with 18 bases between. The V gene's germline CDR1 is SGHTA and CDR2 FQGNSA. DNA for the CDR3: TGTGCCAGCAGTCTTACACAGACCGGCAGTTCACCCCTCCACTTT. Translation: CASSLTQTGSSPLHF.

The rearrangement links TRBV29-1 to TRBJ1-2; the D gene is possibly TRBD1 (5 bases). Germline CDR1 is SQVTM and CDR2 is ANQGSEA. The CDR3 has 12 amino acids. Deletions cut 3 bases from V and 5 bases from J, with 10 bases between. The CDR3 bases are TGCAGCGTTGAGGGGCCGGGGTATGGCTACACCTTC. Protein product: CSVEGPGYGYTF.

The gene calls are TRBV27 and TRBJ1-1; D gene unclear. The CDR3 runs to 13 residues. CDR1 and CDR2 from the germline V gene are MNHEY and SMNVEV (reference sequence). V lost 5 bases and J lost 6, with 13 bases in between. The CDR3 sequence is CASSPLERSEAFF. CDR3 DNA sequence: TGTGCCAGCAGTCCCTTAGAAAGGTCTGAAGCTTTCTTT.

This clone was detected once. This chain joins TRBV9 and TRBJ1-2; D is unclear. Trimming stripped 0 bases from V and 7 bases from J, with 10 bases between. The CDR3 sequence is 13 residues long. The germline gives CDR1 SGDLS, CDR2 YYNGEE. The CDR3 reads CASSVGGEVGYTF. As DNA, the CDR3 is TGTGCCAGCAGCGTAGGTGGGGAGGTTGGCTACACCTTC.

A single count supports this clone. This sequence joins TRBV6-6 and TRBJ1-6, with 9 positions matching TRBD1. The CDR3 length is 14 residues. CDR1 and CDR2 from the germline V gene are MNHNY and SVGAGI (reference sequence). V was clipped by 8 bases and J by 7 bases; unmatched bases: 6. As DNA, the CDR3 is TGTGCCAGCGCGGGACAGGGCTCGAATTCACCCCTCCACTTT. Translated, it gives CASAGQGSNSPLHF.

J is TRBJ2-1 and V is TRBV9; the D is unclear. This CDR3 has 12 residues. CDR1 is SGDLS and CDR2 is YYNGEE in the germline V gene. Trimming pared 4 bases from V and 6 bases from J, leaving 8 bases between. This CDR3 reads CASSPGSNEQFF. CDR3 bases: TGTGCCAGCAGCCCCGGGTCCAATGAGCAGTTCTTC. Full variable domain (missing parts from reference TRBV9 and TRBJ2-1): DSGVTQTPKHLITATGQRVTLRCSPRSGDLSVYWYQQSLDQGLQFLIQYYNGEERAKGNILERFSAQQFPDLHSELNLSSLELGDSALYFCASSPGSNEQFFGPGTRLTVL.

J is TRBJ2-1 and V is TRBV25-1; no clear D gene. The germline CDR1 and CDR2 sequences are MGHDK and SYGVNS. The ends were cut back, 3 bases at V and 2 bases at J, with 17 bases in the middle. The CDR3 runs to 17 residues. DNA of the CDR3: TGTGCCAGCAGTGAGGGTCGCGCGAGTAACCCCTACAATGAGCAGTTCTTC. As protein: CASSEGRASNPYNEQFF.